One T cell receptor beta chain is described in this entry. The antigen is not known. This sample is part of a study of cytomegalovirus exposure and HLA in healthy donors. Study information: HLA-typed donors were the source of some 85 million unique TCRs, which an early data release held. Study outcomes and limitations: Immune exposure information available was restricted to CMV serostatus. Researchers reported that three CMV-associated chains were confirmed in vitro as CMV antigen-specific.

This CDR3 contains 16 residues. J lost 5 bases, V lost 6 bases, and 8 bases had no gene match. The V gene's germline CDR1 is SGHAT and CDR2 FQNNGV. It was with 60 Vbeta and 13 Jbeta primers that the PCR ran. Measured with immunoSEQ multiplex PCR; TCRdb has only the in-frame clones, and not every one. The profile shows 140,000 or so clones, about four fifths of them singletons. The clonotype originates from a woman in her thirties or forties in good health and CMV-seropositive. This rearrangement joins TRBV11-2 to TRBJ2-1, with 12 positions matching TRBD2. Sample: PBMCs. The DNA of the CDR3 is TGTGCCAGCAGGAACACTAGCGGGGGGCCCAACAATGAGCAGTTCTTC. As protein: CASRNTSGGPNNEQFF.